These 28 T cell receptor beta chains originate from one sample sequenced in a study of prognosis after radiotherapy for stage I lung cancer. Template was genomic DNA; TCR beta CDR3 amplified in two multiplex PCR rounds. Gene-specific TRBV and TRBJ primers were used in PCR round one. TCRdb used MiXCR to reprocess the multiplex PCR reads, holding one entry per CDR3 protein. Counted here are tens of thousands of distinct CDR3 sequences, approximately 25% occurring once; the ten biggest clones make up 25% to 30%. The specimen comprised PBMCs, sampled before or after stereotactic body radiation therapy (not recorded which). These receptors were obtained from a donor older than 45 with non-small cell lung cancer.

This clonotype has at least ten counts. The chain combines TRBV28 with TRBJ1-3; the D gene is possibly TRBD1 (5 bases). CDR1 MDHEN and CDR2 SYDVKM come from the germline V gene. Trimming cost V 8 bases and J 0 bases, with 17 bases left between them. This CDR3 is built from 16 residues. The CDR3 loop reads CASGLSGLSSGNTIYF. The CDR3 DNA reads TGTGCCAGCGGCCTTTCGGGACTGAGCTCTGGAAACACCATATATTTT.

This clonotype was seen repeatedly, ten times or more. J is TRBJ2-3 and V is TRBV27; 13 nucleotides align to TRBD2. Germline assignment: CDR1 MNHEY and CDR2 SMNVEV (reference sequence). This CDR3 has 20 residues. The V and J ends lost 7 bases and 0 bases, in that order; junction bases with no gene match: 16. CDR3 sequence reads: CASNPGLAGTTPRSTDTQYF. The CDR3 DNA reads TGTGCCAGCAATCCGGGACTAGCGGGAACAACGCCCCGGAGCACAGATACGCAGTATTTT.

This clonotype was seen ten or more times. The chain uses TRBV20-1 and TRBJ2-3; D is perhaps TRBD2 (7 bases). This CDR3 has 17 amino acids. Germline V gives CDR1 DFQATT, CDR2 SNEGSKA (reference sequence). Trimming took 5 bases from V and 2 from J, leaving 23 bases between them. The CDR3, as DNA: TGCAGTGCTGATGGGGGCCCTAGCGGATTTCCCACAGATACGCAGTATTTT. Its protein product is CSADGGPSGFPTDTQYF.

At least ten counts were recorded for this clonotype. V is TRBV6-5 and J is TRBJ1-3; no reliable D call. V was cut by 4 bases and J by 0 bases, with 10 bases left in between. The germline V gene has CDR1 MNHEY and CDR2 SVGAGI. This CDR3 is built from 15 residues. CDR3 in amino acids: CASSSRAASGNTIYF. The CDR3, as DNA: TGTGCCAGCAGTTCTCGGGCGGCCTCTGGAAACACCATATATTTT.

This clonotype came up many times. The CDR3 reads CASRRPGGIQYF. The CDR3 DNA reads TGTGCCAGCAGACGACCCGGGGGCATTCAGTACTTC. The chain has TRBV12-3 or TRBV12-4 and TRBJ2-4, with a weak D call TRBD2 (6 bases). The CDR3 is 12 amino acids. The V and J ends lost 6 bases and 9 bases respectively, with 12 bases between them.

Note on this clonotype: It is likely a read error: a sequence one base away is far more abundant. The chain couples TRBV6-9 to TRBJ2-4; no clear D gene. This CDR3 region has 18 residues. V was cut by 3 bases and J by 2 bases, with 20 bases left in between. Germline CDR1 is MNHGY and CDR2 is SVAAGI. The chain's CDR3 is CASSYWADLWPTKNIQYF. The DNA for the CDR3 is TGTGCCAGCAGTTACTGGGCCGACCTTTGGCCAACCAAAAACATTCAGTACTTC.

Turning to this clonotype: Possible read error: a much larger clone is one base away. The V call is TRBV29-1, the J call TRBJ2-5; D call uncertain. V was trimmed by 8 bases and J by 4 bases, leaving 11 bases between them. Germline lookup yields CDR1 SQVTM and CDR2 ANQGSEA. The CDR3 consists of 11 residues. CDR3 in amino acids: CSPRSSETQYF. The CDR3 region has the DNA TGCAGCCCCCGATCCTCAGAGACCCAGTACTTC.

This chain connects TRBV28 to TRBJ1-1; possible D gene TRBD1, 5 bases. The CDR3 runs to 15 residues. Trimming cost V 3 bases and J 3 bases, with 14 bases left between them. Germline V gives CDR1 MDHEN, CDR2 SYDVKM. This CDR3 is CASSFGAGQYTEAFF. CDR3 DNA sequence: TGTGCCAGCAGTTTTGGGGCAGGGCAGTACACTGAAGCTTTCTTT.

This clonotype was counted a single time. One end of the junction is discordant with germline, which a read error may explain. The chain recombines TRBV24-1 with TRBJ2-3, with TRBD1 matching 11 bases. The CDR3 is 17 residues long. The germline gives CDR1 KGHDR, CDR2 SFDVKD. Here the CDR3 DNA reads TGTGCCACAAGTGATTCTTGGGGGGACAGGGGGAAAGATACGCAGTATTTT. Amino acid sequence: CATSDSWGDRGKDTQYF.

This clonotype was detected many times. This sequence joins TRBV6-1 and TRBJ2-1; 9 bases line up with TRBD2. Germline-derived CDR1 and CDR2 are MNHNS and SASEGT. The CDR3 loop spans 15 amino acids. V shed 5 bases and J 7 bases; nucleotides not matched to a gene: 9. In DNA, the CDR3 is TGTGCCAGCAGTCTGGCGGGAGGGCGAGCGAATGAGCAGTTCTTC. This gives the protein CASSLAGGRANEQFF.

Comment on this clonotype: At one end, the junction sequence differs from germline, possibly due to a read error. J is TRBJ2-7 and V is TRBV28, with 9 bases that match TRBD1. The CDR3 spans 15 residues. Germline assignment: CDR1 MDHEN and CDR2 SYDVKM. CDR3 coding DNA: TGTGCCGGCAGCCCTTCCGTGACAGGGGGTCGCGAGCAGTACTTC. It codes for CAGSPSVTGGREQYF.

As to this clonotype: A junction boundary mismatches the germline segment, possibly from a read error. V gene TRBV20-1 combines with J gene TRBJ2-1; TRBD2 aligns across 9 bases. The length of the CDR3 is 15 residues. Germline CDR1 is DFQATT and CDR2 is SNEGSKA (reference sequence). CDR3 nucleotides: TGTAGTGCTAGAGAGGCGCTAGCGGGAAGTAGTGAGCAGTTCTTC. Amino acids: CSAREALAGSSEQFF.

Details on this clonotype: A much bigger clone sits one base away, suggesting this may be a read error. The CDR3 DNA reads as TGTGCCAGCAGTTACTCGGGGGTTTCGGGTGGCTACGAGCAGTACTTC. The encoded protein is CASSYSGVSGGYEQYF. The chain couples TRBV6-6 to TRBJ2-7; TRBD1 or TRBD2 may be the D gene (5 bases each). Germline lookup yields CDR1 MNHNY and CDR2 SVGAGI (reference sequence). The CDR3 sequence is 16 residues long. The V and J ends lost 0 bases and 3 bases respectively, with 15 bases between them.

This clonotype was recorded many times. The J gene is TRBJ1-5, the V gene TRBV19, with D unclear. V was pared by 7 bases and J by 0 bases, with 10 bases between. This CDR3 contains 14 residues. Germline V gives CDR1 LNHDA, CDR2 SQIVND (reference sequence). CDR3 nucleotides: TGTGCCAGTAAGGAAGTCTATAGCAATCAGCCCCAGCATTTT. This translates into CASKEVYSNQPQHF. Supplemented by reference TRBV19 and TRBJ1-5, the full variable domain reads DGGITQSPKYLFRKEGQNVTLSCEQNLNHDAMYWYRQDPGQGLRLIYYSQIVNDFQKGDIAEGYSVSREKKESFPLTVTSAQKNPTAFYLCASKEVYSNQPQHFGDGTRLSIL.

Many counts were recorded for this clonotype. The chain is built from TRBV30 and TRBJ1-5; weak D call: TRBD1 (6 bases). Germline V lookup: CDR1 GTSNPN, CDR2 SVGIG (reference sequence). The V gene lost 0 bases and the J gene lost 5 bases, with 11 bases spanning the gap. This CDR3 has 14 residues. CDR3 residues: CAWSVAGDHQPQHF. The CDR3 nucleotides read TGTGCCTGGAGTGTAGCAGGGGACCATCAGCCCCAGCATTTT.

This rearrangement joins TRBV29-1 to TRBJ2-5, with 12 bases lining up with TRBD1. V shed 4 bases and J 8 bases; nucleotides not matched to a gene: 14. Germline assignment: CDR1 SQVTM and CDR2 ANQGSEA. The CDR3 contains 16 residues. The CDR3, as DNA: TGCAGCGTTGGCTTTTGCGGGACAGGGGGCGCGGATACCCAGTACTTC. Its translation is CSVGFCGTGGADTQYF. The whole variable domain, filled in from reference TRBV29-1 and TRBJ2-5, reads SAVISQKPSRDICQRGTSLTIQCQVDSQVTMMFWYRQQPGQSLTLIATANQGSEATYESGFVIDKFPISRPNLTFSTLTVSNMSPEDSSIYLCSVGFCGTGGADTQYFGPGTRLLVL.

As regards this clonotype: Sequence at one end of the junction differs from germline and may be a read error. The chain recombines TRBV5-8 with TRBJ2-7; 9 nucleotides line up with TRBD1. The CDR3 is 15 residues long. The germline V gene has CDR1 SGHTS and CDR2 YDEGEE. Here the CDR3 DNA reads TGTGCCAGCAGCTTGAAAGGACAGGGGTTTCACGATCAGTACTTC. It specifies CASSLKGQGFHDQYF.

This clonotype was recorded many times. The chain is built from TRBV29-1 and TRBJ1-4, with a weak D call TRBD1 (6 bases). This CDR3 has 15 amino acids. The germline CDR1 and CDR2 sequences are SQVTM and ANQGSEA. V lost 4 bases, J lost 2 bases, and 14 bases lay in between. CDR3 amino acids: CSVATGRPTNEKLFF. The DNA for the CDR3 is TGCAGCGTTGCCACAGGGCGTCCCACTAATGAAAAACTGTTTTTT. The entire variable domain, with the rest obtained from reference TRBV29-1 and TRBJ1-4, is as follows: SAVISQKPSRDICQRGTSLTIQCQVDSQVTMMFWYRQQPGQSLTLIATANQGSEATYESGFVIDKFPISRPNLTFSTLTVSNMSPEDSSIYLCSVATGRPTNEKLFFGSGTQLSVL.

This clonotype is termed medium-sized (0.01 to 0.1%). The chain has TRBV7-8 and TRBJ1-2, with D possibly being TRBD1 (5 bases). Deletions cut 1 base from V and 0 bases from J, with 12 bases between. Looked up from germline, CDR1 is SGHVS and CDR2 is FQNEAQ. The CDR3 runs to 16 residues. CDR3: CASSLGGRGSNYGYTF. The CDR3 nucleotides are TGTGCCAGCAGCTTAGGCGGAAGGGGATCTAACTATGGCTACACCTTC.

A word on this clonotype: A read error may account for a junction end that differs from germline. The V gene is TRBV6-2 or TRBV6-3, the J gene TRBJ2-7, with D possibly TRBD2 on 6 matching bases. The CDR3 totals 15 residues. Germline CDR1 is MNHEY and CDR2 is SVGEGT. As DNA, the CDR3 is TGTGCCAGCACCGTGCAGGAGGGAGCCGCCTACCAGCAGTACTTC. Residues: CASTVQEGAAYQQYF.

Many counts were recorded for this clonotype. V is TRBV5-1 and J is TRBJ2-1; 8 bases align to TRBD1. Germline V lookup: CDR1 SGHRS, CDR2 YFSETQ. After removal of 4 bases from V and 4 bases from J, the junction contained 7 bases not matched to a gene. The CDR3 covers 15 residues. DNA for the CDR3: TGCGCCAGCAGCGGGGGGACAGGTTCTTACAATGAGCAGTTCTTC. The encoded protein is CASSGGTGSYNEQFF.

The sample holds many counts of this clonotype. V usage is TRBV11-2 and J usage is TRBJ2-5; 9 bases match TRBD2. The junction had 12 bases not matched to a gene; V was cut back by 8 bases and J by 2 bases. The CDR3 extends over 16 amino acids. The V gene's germline CDR1 is SGHAT and CDR2 FQNNGV. The CDR3 reads CASSGGSGGGQETQYF. The DNA for the CDR3 is TGTGCCAGCTCCGGGGGTAGCGGGGGTGGTCAAGAGACCCAGTACTTC.

The sample holds many counts of this clonotype. This chain connects TRBV19 to TRBJ2-2; D gene uncertain. The V gene's germline CDR1 is LNHDA and CDR2 SQIVND (reference sequence). V was shortened by 4 bases and J by 3 bases, with 9 bases between the two germline ends. The CDR3 totals 14 residues. The CDR3 sequence is CASSNWLDTGELFF. The CDR3, as DNA: TGTGCCAGTAGTAACTGGCTAGACACCGGGGAGCTGTTTTTT.

Many counts were recorded for this clonotype. V is TRBV19 and J is TRBJ1-5; weak D call: TRBD1 (5 bases). V was trimmed by 2 bases and J by 2 bases, leaving 10 bases between them. Germline V lookup: CDR1 LNHDA, CDR2 SQIVND (reference sequence). The CDR3 runs to 15 residues. The CDR3 DNA reads TGTGCCAGTAGTATATGGGGCGCGGGCAATCAGCCCCAGCATTTT. Encoded protein: CASSIWGAGNQPQHF.

This clonotype was counted ten times or more. The chain uses TRBV5-1 and TRBJ2-1; 7 bases fit TRBD1. With V trimmed by 1 base and J by 5 bases, 6 bases remained unmatched. This CDR3 is 15 amino acids long. Germline CDR1 and CDR2: SGHRS and YFSETQ. DNA for the CDR3: TGCGCCAGCAGCTTGCTGAGACAGGGCAACAATGAGCAGTTCTTC. Translation gives CASSLLRQGNNEQFF.

The rearrangement joins TRBV5-5 to TRBJ1-5; the D gene is possibly TRBD1 (6 bases). In germline, CDR1 is SGHKS, CDR2 YYEKEE (reference sequence). The CDR3 is 14 amino acids. Trimming took off 6 bases at V and 6 bases at J, with 16 bases between the two ends. CDR3 in DNA: TGTGCCAGCACCGATGTACAGGGAGGTCAGCCCCAGCATTTT. It is translated as CASTDVQGGQPQHF.

This clonotype was counted many times. The chain recombines TRBV28 with TRBJ2-7; tentatively, D is TRBD1 (5 bases). V gave up 5 bases and J gave up 2 bases, with 16 bases separating them. Germline-derived CDR1 and CDR2 are MDHEN and SYDVKM. This CDR3 spans 15 amino acids. This chain's CDR3 is CASSTPGRGTYEQYF. CDR3 coding DNA: TGTGCCAGCAGTACCCCAGGAAGGGGCACCTACGAGCAGTACTTC.

Remarks on this clonotype: A clone one base away is much larger, so this may be a read error. V and J are TRBV19 and TRBJ2-4, with a possible D match to TRBD2 (6 bases). In germline, CDR1 is LNHDA, CDR2 SQIVND (reference sequence). This CDR3 is 17 amino acids long. The CDR3 nucleotides read TGTGCCAGTAGTCCGTTAACTAGCCTGACGACCAAAAACATTAAGTACTTC. Its translation is CASSPLTSLTTKNIKYF.